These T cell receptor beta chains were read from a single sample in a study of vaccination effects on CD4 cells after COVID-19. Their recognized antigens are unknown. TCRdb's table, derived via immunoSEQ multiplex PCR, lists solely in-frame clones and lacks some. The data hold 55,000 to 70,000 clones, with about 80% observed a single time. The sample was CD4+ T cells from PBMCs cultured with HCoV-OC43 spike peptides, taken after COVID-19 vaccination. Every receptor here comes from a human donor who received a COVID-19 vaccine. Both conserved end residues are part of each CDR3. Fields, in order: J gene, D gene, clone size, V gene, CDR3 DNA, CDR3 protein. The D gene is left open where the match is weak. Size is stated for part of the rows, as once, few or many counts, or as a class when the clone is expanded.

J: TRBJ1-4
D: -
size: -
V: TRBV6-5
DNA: TGTGCCAGCAGGGGGGGCGTTGCAACTAATGAAAAACTGTTTTTT
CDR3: CASRGGVATNEKLFF

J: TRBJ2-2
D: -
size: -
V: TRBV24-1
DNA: TGTGCCACCAGTGATTTCTCAGGGTTCCCCGGGGAGCTGTTTTTT
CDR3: CATSDFSGFPGELFF

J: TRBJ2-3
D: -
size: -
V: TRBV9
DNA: TGTGCCAGCAGCGGGACGGTTAGCACAGATACGCAGTATTTT
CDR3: CASSGTVSTDTQYF

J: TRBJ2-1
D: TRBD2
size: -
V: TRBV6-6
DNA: TGTGCCAGCAGTTACGGGGGGGCCTACAATGAGCAGTTCTTC
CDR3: CASSYGGAYNEQFF

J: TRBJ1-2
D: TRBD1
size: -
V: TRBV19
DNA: TGTGCCAGTAGCGACCCGGGACAGGAGTCTGGCTACACCTTC
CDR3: CASSDPGQESGYTF

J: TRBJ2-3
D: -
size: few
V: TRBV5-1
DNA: TGCGCCAGCAGCTTGGTGCCCACAAGCACAGATACGCAGTATTTT
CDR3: CASSLVPTSTDTQYF

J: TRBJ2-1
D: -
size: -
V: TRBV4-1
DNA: TGCGCCAGCAGCCTACAGGGCGCCAATGAGCAGTTCTTC
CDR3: CASSLQGANEQFF

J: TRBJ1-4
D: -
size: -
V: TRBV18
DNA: TGTGCCAGCTCACGGATCGATTCCAGGACCGATGAAAAACTGTTTTTT
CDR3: CASSRIDSRTDEKLFF

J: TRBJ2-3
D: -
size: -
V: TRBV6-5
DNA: TGTGCCAGCACGAAGTCGTGGCAAACAGATACGCAGTATTTT
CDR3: CASTKSWQTDTQYF

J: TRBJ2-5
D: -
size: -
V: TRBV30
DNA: TGTGCCCTGGAGTGGATTGCAGCGGCGACCCAGTACTTC
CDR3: CALEWIAAATQYF

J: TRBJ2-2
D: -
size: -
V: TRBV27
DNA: TGTGCCAGCAGAGGGTTGGGGGGGCGGACCGGGGAGCTGTTTTTT
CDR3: CASRGLGGRTGELFF

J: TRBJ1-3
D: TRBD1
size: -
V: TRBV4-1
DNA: TGCGCCAGCAGCCATGACAGGGATGGAAACACCATATATTTT
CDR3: CASSHDRDGNTIYF

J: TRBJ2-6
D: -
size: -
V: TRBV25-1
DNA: TGTGCCAGCAGTGAATATAAGTCTGGGGCCAACGTCCTGACTTTC
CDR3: CASSEYKSGANVLTF

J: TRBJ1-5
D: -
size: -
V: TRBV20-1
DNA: TGCAGTGCTAGTAGGCTCGGGGATCAGCCCCAGCATTTT
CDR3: CSASRLGDQPQHF

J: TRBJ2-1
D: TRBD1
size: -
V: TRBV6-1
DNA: TGTGCCAGCAGTCTTACCTCGACAGGGCGAAGTGAGCAGTTCTTC
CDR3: CASSLTSTGRSEQFF

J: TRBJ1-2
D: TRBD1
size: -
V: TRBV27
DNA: TGTGCCAGCAGTTTATCGATGGACAGGGGGCATGGCTACACCTTC
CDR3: CASSLSMDRGHGYTF

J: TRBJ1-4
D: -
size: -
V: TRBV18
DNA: TGTGCCAGCACAAAGGCGGGGTTGGCTAATGAAAAACTGTTTTTT
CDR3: CASTKAGLANEKLFF

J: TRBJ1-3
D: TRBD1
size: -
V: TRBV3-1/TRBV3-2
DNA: TGTGCCAGCAGCGCCGGGACAGACTCTGGAAACACCATATATTTT
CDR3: CASSAGTDSGNTIYF

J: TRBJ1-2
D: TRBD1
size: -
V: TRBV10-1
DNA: TGCGCCAGCAGTGGGGAGGGGGCCGGGAGTGGCTACACCTTC
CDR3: CASSGEGAGSGYTF

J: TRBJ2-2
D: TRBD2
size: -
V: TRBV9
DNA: TGTGCCAGCAGCCGAATAGCGGGGGGAACGAACACCGGGGAGCTGTTTTTT
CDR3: CASSRIAGGTNTGELFF

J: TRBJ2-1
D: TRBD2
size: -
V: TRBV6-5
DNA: TGTGCCAGCAGTTACACCCTAGCGGGAGGATATGAGCAGTTCTTC
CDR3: CASSYTLAGGYEQFF

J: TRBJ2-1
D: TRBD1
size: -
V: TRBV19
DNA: TGTGCCAGCGGGCCGGGGGACAGGAGCTACAATGAGCAGTTCTTC
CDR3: CASGPGDRSYNEQFF

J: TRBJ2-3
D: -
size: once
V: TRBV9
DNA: TGTGCCAGCAGCATAAGAGGCAGTGGGAGCACAGATACGCAGTATTTT
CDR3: CASSIRGSGSTDTQYF

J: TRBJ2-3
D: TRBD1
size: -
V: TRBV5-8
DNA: TGTGCCAGCCCCGAGCTCTGGGACAGGAGCACAGATACGCAGTATTTT
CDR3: CASPELWDRSTDTQYF

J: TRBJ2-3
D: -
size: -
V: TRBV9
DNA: TGTGCCAGCAGCGATTGGGGGGACCGGCCCGTAGATACGCAGTATTTT
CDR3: CASSDWGDRPVDTQYF

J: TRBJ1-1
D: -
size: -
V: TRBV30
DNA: TGTGCCTGGAGTGTATCAGGGCGGACTGAAGCTTTCTTT
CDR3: CAWSVSGRTEAFF

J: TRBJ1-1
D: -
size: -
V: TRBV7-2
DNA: TGTGCCAGCAGCTTGGGACTCGGGAACACTGAAGCTTTCTTT
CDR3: CASSLGLGNTEAFF

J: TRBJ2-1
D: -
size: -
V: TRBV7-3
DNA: TGTGCCAGCAGCCCACCCGGGAGCAATGAGCAGTTCTTC
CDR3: CASSPPGSNEQFF

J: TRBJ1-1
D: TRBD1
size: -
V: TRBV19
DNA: TGTGCCAGTAGCGATACAGGGGTGAACACTGAAGCTTTCTTT
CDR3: CASSDTGVNTEAFF

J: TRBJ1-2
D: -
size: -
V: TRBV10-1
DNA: TGCGCCAGCAGTGATTCAGGGACTAGTGGCTACACCTTC
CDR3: CASSDSGTSGYTF

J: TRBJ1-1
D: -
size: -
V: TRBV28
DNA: TGTGCCAGCAGTATGGACAGTAACACTGAAGCTTTCTTT
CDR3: CASSMDSNTEAFF

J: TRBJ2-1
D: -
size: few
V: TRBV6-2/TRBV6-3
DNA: TGTGCCAGCAGTTATCTCTTGGGAGAAATGGGTTTAGGTGAGCAGTTCTTC
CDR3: CASSYLLGEMGLGEQFF

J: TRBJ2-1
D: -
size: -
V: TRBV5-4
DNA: TGTGCCAGCAGCTCCCCCACCGCGGATAGCTCCTACAATGAGCAGTTCTTC
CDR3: CASSSPTADSSYNEQFF

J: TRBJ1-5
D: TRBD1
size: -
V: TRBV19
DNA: TGTGCCAGTAAAAAACAGGGGCCTAGCAATCAGCCCCAGCATTTT
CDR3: CASKKQGPSNQPQHF

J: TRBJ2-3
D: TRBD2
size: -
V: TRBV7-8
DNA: TGTGCCAGCAGCTTAGCGCGAGGGACTAGCGGGGTCGGCGCAGATACGCAGTATTTT
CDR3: CASSLARGTSGVGADTQYF

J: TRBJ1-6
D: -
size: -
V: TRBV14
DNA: TGTGCCAGCAGCCCAGTGTCAGGGAATAATTCACCCCTCCACTTT
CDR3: CASSPVSGNNSPLHF

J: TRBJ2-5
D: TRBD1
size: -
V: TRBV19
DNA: TGTGCCAGTAGTAGACAGGGGGAAGAGACCCAGTACTTC
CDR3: CASSRQGEETQYF

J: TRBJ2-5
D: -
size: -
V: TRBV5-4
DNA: TGTGCCAGCAGCGACCACCGGCATACAAGAGAGACCCAGTACTTC
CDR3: CASSDHRHTRETQYF

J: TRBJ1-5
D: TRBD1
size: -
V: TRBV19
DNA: TGTGCCAGTAGTAGGGGACAGGGCCGAGGCAATCAGCCCCAGCATTTT
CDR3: CASSRGQGRGNQPQHF

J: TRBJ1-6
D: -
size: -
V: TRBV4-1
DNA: TGCGCCAGCAGCCAAGATCGCGGCGGTGTTTCACCCCTCCACTTT
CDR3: CASSQDRGGVSPLHF

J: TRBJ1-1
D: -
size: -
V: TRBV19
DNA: TGTGCCAGTAGTATCGGTCAGGGCACTGAAGCTTTCTTT
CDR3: CASSIGQGTEAFF

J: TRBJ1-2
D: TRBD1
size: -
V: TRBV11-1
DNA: TGTGCCAGCAGCGTCAACAGGGGGTATGGCTACACCTTC
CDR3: CASSVNRGYGYTF

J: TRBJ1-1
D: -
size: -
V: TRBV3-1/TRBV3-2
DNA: TGTGCCAGCAGCCAAGATTGGGGCACTGAAGCTTTCTTT
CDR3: CASSQDWGTEAFF

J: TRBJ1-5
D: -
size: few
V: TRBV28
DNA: TGTGCCAGCAGAGCTGGGGGGTCTAGCAATCAGCCCCAGCATTTT
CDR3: CASRAGGSSNQPQHF

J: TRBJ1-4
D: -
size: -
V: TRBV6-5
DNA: TGTGCCAGCGGCCGGGTGTCGAATGAAAAACTGTTTTTT
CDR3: CASGRVSNEKLFF

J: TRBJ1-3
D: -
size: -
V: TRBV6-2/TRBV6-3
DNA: TGTGCCAGCAGCACCCCCCGGGGTGCGGCAAGAGACTCTGGAAACACCATATATTTT
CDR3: CASSTPRGAARDSGNTIYF